This passage covers 27 T cell receptor beta chains from one sample sequenced in a study of shared clonotypes between healthy human individuals. Naive CD8 populations comprised CD45RO-negative cells positively selected for CCR7, excluding terminally differentiated effector memory CD45RA+ cells. Here immunoSEQ multiplex PCR was the method, and the copy in TCRdb shows in-frame clones only, minus some. The table shows about 2 million clones, with roughly 94% occurring only once. The sample was naive CD8+ T cells sorted from blood. These receptors all come from a man younger than 35 in good health.

The chain recombines TRBV20-1 with TRBJ1-2, with TRBD1 identical over 8 bases. Germline values: CDR1 DFQATT, CDR2 SNEGSKA (reference sequence). With 5 bases clipped from V and 8 bases from J, the junction kept 4 bases outside the gene matches. The CDR3 length is 11 residues. CDR3 region: CSAVRGLGYTF. CDR3 bases: TGCAGTGCTGTCAGGGGGCTAGGCTACACCTTC.

The J gene is TRBJ1-4, the V gene TRBV6-1; TRBD1 might be the D (5 bases). The CDR3 is 15 amino acids. V was pared by 8 bases and J by 0 bases, with 13 bases between. Germline-derived CDR1 and CDR2 are MNHNS and SASEGT. CDR3 sequence reads: CASSPWGATNEKLFF. Written as DNA, the CDR3 is TGTGCCAGCTCACCTTGGGGGGCAACTAATGAAAAACTGTTTTTT.

The chain has TRBV6-6 and TRBJ1-5; maybe TRBD1 (5 bases). This CDR3 comprises 16 residues. The germline V gene has CDR1 MNHNY and CDR2 SVGAGI (reference sequence). V lost 2 bases and J 7 bases, leaving 18 bases between the germline ends. In nucleotides, the CDR3 is TGTGCCAGCAGTTACGAAATAGGGGCAGGGTACCAGCCCCAGCATTTT. It is translated as CASSYEIGAGYQPQHF.

This clone has just one count. Here the CDR3 reads CASTRVPGEKLFF. In nucleotides, the CDR3 is TGCGCCAGCACCCGGGTCCCGGGCGAAAAACTGTTTTTT. The chain carries TRBV10-2 and TRBJ1-4; D not resolved. Germline V gene data show CDR1 as WSHSY and CDR2 as SAAADI. Trimming cost V 7 bases and J 8 bases, with 14 bases left between them. The CDR3 is 13 amino acids.

The chain is built from TRBV6-1 and TRBJ1-5; no clear D. Germline lookup yields CDR1 MNHNS and CDR2 SASEGT. The V gene lost 7 bases and the J gene lost 0 bases, with 10 bases spanning the gap. The CDR3 runs to 14 residues. The CDR3 sequence is CASTPRYSNQPQHF. Written as DNA, the CDR3 is TGTGCCAGCACCCCTAGGTATAGCAATCAGCCCCAGCATTTT.

The chain links TRBV4-1 to TRBJ2-7; 8 nucleotides match TRBD1. The CDR3 sequence is 18 residues long. Trimming at V came to 1 base and at J to 3 bases, leaving 14 bases not matched to a gene. The germline V gene has CDR1 MGHRA and CDR2 YSYEKL. Here the CDR3 reads CASSQAALDRVFHYEQYF. The DNA for the CDR3 is TGCGCCAGCAGCCAAGCGGCACTGGACAGGGTTTTCCACTACGAGCAGTACTTC.

The J gene is TRBJ2-7, the V gene TRBV5-4; a possible D gene is TRBD1 (5 bases). This CDR3 has 14 amino acids. Germline V gene sequence: CDR1 SGHNT, CDR2 YYREEE (reference sequence). The V and J ends lost 5 bases and 0 bases respectively, with 12 bases between them. CDR3 protein: CASRVQGSSYEQYF. CDR3 nucleotide sequence: TGTGCCAGCAGGGTGCAGGGCAGCTCCTACGAGCAGTACTTC.

This sequence joins TRBV11-3 and TRBJ2-7, with D maybe TRBD1 (5 bases). Germline V gene data show CDR1 as SGHNT and CDR2 as YENEEA. V lost 5 bases and J 4 bases, leaving 12 bases between the germline ends. CDR3 size: 13 residues. The CDR3 region has the DNA TGTGCCAGCAGCCTTGCCAAGGGGTACGAGCAGTACTTC. Its protein is CASSLAKGYEQYF.

The gene calls are TRBV27 and TRBJ2-3, with TRBD2 matching over 8 bases. The CDR3 extends over 15 amino acids. Trimming at V came to 5 bases and at J to 1 base, leaving 5 bases not matched to a gene. The germline V gene encodes CDR1 MNHEY and CDR2 SMNVEV (reference sequence). CDR3 loop: CASSPLTSGTDTQYF. Here the CDR3 DNA reads TGTGCCAGCAGTCCTCTGACTAGCGGCACAGATACGCAGTATTTT.

The V call is TRBV10-3, the J call TRBJ2-1; TRBD2 might be the D (5 bases). Trimming took 0 bases from V and 5 from J, leaving 14 bases between them. CDR3 length: 16 residues. Germline CDR1 reads ENHRY; CDR2 reads SYGVKD. Here the CDR3 DNA reads TGTGCCATCAGTGAGTCTCGGGCTAGCCCCGACAATGAGCAGTTCTTC. This gives the protein CAISESRASPDNEQFF.

The V and J genes are TRBV7-8 and TRBJ2-7; D is uncertain. V lost 5 bases and J lost 2, with 7 bases in between. This CDR3 is 12 amino acids long. CDR1 is SGHVS and CDR2 is FQNEAQ in the germline V gene. The CDR3 is CASSPYTYEQYF. The CDR3 region has the DNA TGTGCCAGCAGCCCGTATACCTACGAGCAGTACTTC.

The chain couples TRBV27 to TRBJ2-7; D gene ambiguous. The CDR3 extends over 14 amino acids. CDR1 is MNHEY, CDR2 SMNVEV, per germline (reference sequence). V dropped 3 bases and J dropped 3 bases, with 12 bases sitting between them. CDR3 sequence reads: CASSFLGSLYEQYF. CDR3 DNA: TGTGCCAGCAGTTTCCTTGGGTCGCTCTACGAGCAGTACTTC.

In the case of this clone: In the same sample, other DNA sequences code for this CDR3. The chain uses TRBV13 and TRBJ2-7; D uncertain. With 0 bases removed from V and 0 bases from J, the gap between germline ends came to 6 bases. The CDR3 has 14 residues. Germline loops: CDR1 PRHDT, CDR2 FYEKMQ (reference sequence). In DNA, the CDR3 is TGTGCCAGCAGCTTAGGTTCTAGCTCCTACGAGCAGTACTTC. Translating gives CASSLGSSSYEQYF.

The genes are TRBV28 and TRBJ2-2; 7 bases are a match to TRBD2. This CDR3 has 16 residues. Germline trimming cut 10 bases from V and 1 base from J; bases unmatched to any gene: 12. Germline V gives CDR1 MDHEN, CDR2 SYDVKM. The CDR3 DNA reads TGTGCCACCTTCTCTCTCCGGGAGGAGAACACCGGGGAGCTGTTTTTT. Translation: CATFSLREENTGELFF.

There are a few counts of this clone. The rearrangement joins TRBV5-8 to TRBJ1-1, with no clear D. V was pared by 4 bases and J by 6 bases, with 4 bases between. CDR3 size: 10 residues. Germline V gene sequence: CDR1 SGHTS, CDR2 YDEGEE. The CDR3 protein is CASSLPEAFF. The CDR3 DNA follows: TGTGCCAGCAGCCTCCCTGAAGCTTTCTTT.

This chain joins TRBV30 and TRBJ2-1; TRBD2 matches at 12 bases. The CDR3 extends over 13 amino acids. Germline CDR1 and CDR2: GTSNPN and SVGIG (reference sequence). The trim removed 8 bases at V and 6 bases at J, leaving 5 bases unmatched. CDR3 bases: TGTGCCGGGTGGACTAGCGGGATCAATGAGCAGTTCTTC. Translating it yields CAGWTSGINEQFF.

The chain has TRBV28 and TRBJ1-1, with no clear D. The CDR3 runs to 16 residues. V was trimmed by 3 bases and J by 0 bases, leaving 14 bases between them. Germline loops: CDR1 MDHEN, CDR2 SYDVKM. CDR3 nucleotides: TGTGCCAGCAGTTTCGAGGCGGTCAATATGAACACTGAAGCTTTCTTT. The encoded protein is CASSFEAVNMNTEAFF.

The chain uses TRBV4-1 and TRBJ2-1; D might be TRBD2 (5 bases). CDR1 is MGHRA, CDR2 YSYEKL, per germline. The V and J ends lost 4 bases and 6 bases respectively, with 16 bases between them. This CDR3 has 15 amino acids. CDR3 in amino acids: CASSPPGLEGNEQFF. The DNA of the CDR3 is TGCGCCAGCAGCCCCCCCGGGTTAGAGGGCAATGAGCAGTTCTTC.

Here the CDR3 DNA reads TGTGCCAGCAACGATTGGGGAGGGTCAAAAGTAGCGTCCGGGGAGCTGTTTTTT. Its protein is CASNDWGGSKVASGELFF. V gene TRBV2 combines with J gene TRBJ2-2, with 7 bases identical to TRBD2. Germline assignment: CDR1 SNHLY and CDR2 FYNNEI. Germline trimming cut 7 bases from V and 6 bases from J; bases unmatched to any gene: 20. The CDR3 has 18 residues.

The V gene is TRBV2, the J gene TRBJ2-5; tentative D call: TRBD1 (6 bases). The V gene's germline CDR1 is SNHLY and CDR2 FYNNEI. V dropped 7 bases and J dropped 5 bases, with 20 bases sitting between them. The CDR3 is 15 amino acids. In nucleotides, the CDR3 is TGTGCCAGCACCGAAAGCCGGGACACCTGGGAGACCCAGTACTTC. It yields the protein CASTESRDTWETQYF. Drawing the rest from reference TRBV2 and TRBJ2-5, the complete variable domain is EPEVTQTPSHQVTQMGQEVILRCVPISNHLYFYWYRQILGQKVEFLVSFYNNEISEKSEIFDDQFSVERPDGSNFTLKIRSTKLEDSAMYFCASTESRDTWETQYFGPGTRLLVL.

This rearrangement joins TRBV28 to TRBJ2-7, with 7 nucleotides matching TRBD1. Losses at the gene ends were 2 bases for V and 0 bases for J; bases not matched to a gene: 7. This CDR3 contains 16 residues. Germline loops: CDR1 MDHEN, CDR2 SYDVKM. The CDR3 spells CASSLADRAFSYEQYF. As DNA, the CDR3 is TGTGCCAGCAGTTTAGCCGACAGGGCTTTCTCCTACGAGCAGTACTTC.

The chain employs TRBV11-2 and TRBJ2-7; tentative D call: TRBD2 (5 bases). Germline CDR1 and CDR2: SGHAT and FQNNGV. This CDR3 contains 14 residues. Trimming took 4 bases from V and 5 from J, leaving 15 bases between them. CDR3 residues: CASSSPRTRHEQYF. CDR3 coding DNA: TGTGCCAGCAGCTCCCCCCGGACTCGGCACGAGCAGTACTTC.

The gene calls are TRBV28 and TRBJ2-7, with 7 bases identical to TRBD2. J gave up 1 base and V 3 bases, and 9 bases lay outside the gene matches. Germline CDR1 MDHEN, CDR2 SYDVKM. This CDR3 region has 16 residues. The CDR3 nucleotides are TGTGCCAGCAGTTTTACCCCTAGCGGAACTTCCTACGAGCAGTACTTC. Protein product: CASSFTPSGTSYEQYF. The full variable domain, in which reference TRBV28 and TRBJ2-7 provide the parts outside the CDR3, is DVKVTQSSRYLVKRTGEKVFLECVQDMDHENMFWYRQDPGLGLRLIYFSYDVKMKEKGDIPEGYSVSREKKERFSLILESASTNQTSMYLCASSFTPSGTSYEQYFGPGTRLTVT.

CDR3 sequence (DNA): TGCGCCAGCAGTGTTTGGCGGGAGGGCACGCGGAATGAGCAGTTCTTC. It codes for CASSVWREGTRNEQFF. The chain employs TRBV10-2 and TRBJ2-1, with TRBD2 matching 9 bases. CDR1 and CDR2 (germline): WSHSY, SAAADI. V lost 4 bases and J lost 7; bases outside the gene matches: 11. The CDR3 is 16 residues long.

This clone showed up just once. The chain has TRBV28 and TRBJ2-5, with D maybe TRBD1 (6 bases). The CDR3 length is 12 residues. CDR1 MDHEN and CDR2 SYDVKM come from the germline V gene. V lost 10 bases to trimming and J lost 1 base, with 10 bases between them. CDR3 amino acids: CATGDIQETQYF. CDR3 coding DNA: TGTGCCACAGGGGACATCCAAGAGACCCAGTACTTC.

About this clone: At the DNA level, this CDR3 is encoded by other sequences in the same sample as well. The chain carries TRBV30 and TRBJ1-2; no clear D. This CDR3 has 10 amino acids. V was trimmed by 5 bases and J by 5 bases, leaving 6 bases between them. Germline CDR1 is GTSNPN and CDR2 is SVGIG (reference sequence). The CDR3 DNA reads as TGTGCCTGGGGAGGGTATGGCTACACCTTC. It is translated as CAWGGYGYTF.

The rearrangement uses TRBV5-6 and TRBJ1-1, with D possibly being TRBD1 (5 bases). From germline, CDR1 is SGHDT and CDR2 YYEEEE. Between the trimmed V and J ends, which lost 2 bases and 10 bases, there was a span of 12 bases. This CDR3 region has 12 residues. The CDR3 DNA follows: TGTGCCAGCAGCTTTTCAGGGTATGGAGCTTTCTTT. Its translation is CASSFSGYGAFF. Combining the CDR3 with reference TRBV5-6 and TRBJ1-1 gives the whole variable domain DAGVTQSPTHLIKTRGQQVTLRCSPKSGHDTVSWYQQALGQGPQFIFQYYEEEERQRGNFPDRFSGHQFPNYSSELNVNALLLGDSALYLCASSFSGYGAFFGQGTRLTVV.